This is a list of T cell receptor beta chains from one sample in a study of shared clonotypes between healthy human individuals. Produced via immunoSEQ multiplex PCR; TCRdb's table is partial and in-frame only. The sample has 2 million to 2.5 million clones, more than 90% seen once. Sequencing was performed on naive CD4+ T cells sorted from blood. These receptors all stem from a man aged 18 to 35 in good health. CDR3s include the opening cysteine and the closing phenylalanine or tryptophan. Fields, in order: clone size, V gene, D gene, J gene, CDR3 DNA, CDR3 protein. A D gene is named only where the DNA matches it firmly. Clone size appears in some rows only: once, few, many, or a class for an expanded clone.

clone size: NA; V gene: TRBV18; D gene: NA; J gene: TRBJ2-3; CDR3 DNA: TGTGCCAGCTCACAACAGGGAGGAGGGCTATCAGATACGCAGTATTTT; CDR3 protein: CASSQQGGGLSDTQYF
clone size: NA; V gene: TRBV30; D gene: NA; J gene: TRBJ2-1; CDR3 DNA: TGTGCCTGGAGTTCTTACAAAGATGAGCAGTTCTTC; CDR3 protein: CAWSSYKDEQFF
clone size: NA; V gene: TRBV5-8; D gene: TRBD2; J gene: TRBJ2-1; CDR3 DNA: TGTGCCAGCAGCATGGGAGGGAGTAGTAATGAGCAGTTCTTC; CDR3 protein: CASSMGGSSNEQFF
clone size: NA; V gene: TRBV7-9; D gene: NA; J gene: TRBJ2-5; CDR3 DNA: TGTGCCAGCAGCTTAAAGGAGACCCAGTACTTC; CDR3 protein: CASSLKETQYF
clone size: NA; V gene: TRBV6-1; D gene: NA; J gene: TRBJ2-5; CDR3 DNA: TGTGCCAGCAGGGAGTCAGGGGGAGGGACCCAGTACTTC; CDR3 protein: CASRESGGGTQYF
clone size: NA; V gene: TRBV2; D gene: NA; J gene: TRBJ1-5; CDR3 DNA: TGTGCCAGCAGAGCGGACAGCCTCTATCAGCCCCAGCATTTT; CDR3 protein: CASRADSLYQPQHF
clone size: NA; V gene: TRBV29-1; D gene: NA; J gene: TRBJ1-5; CDR3 DNA: TGCAGCGTTGGAGCAGGGTCCAATCAGCCCCAGCATTTT; CDR3 protein: CSVGAGSNQPQHF
clone size: once; V gene: TRBV7-2; D gene: NA; J gene: TRBJ1-6; CDR3 DNA: TGTGCCAGCCAAGCGGGGCCTACCCTGCGGAATTCACCCCTCCACTTT; CDR3 protein: CASQAGPTLRNSPLHF
clone size: NA; V gene: TRBV30; D gene: TRBD1; J gene: TRBJ2-7; CDR3 DNA: TGTGCCTGGGGGACAGGGAGCTACGAGCAGTACTTC; CDR3 protein: CAWGTGSYEQYF
clone size: NA; V gene: TRBV18; D gene: NA; J gene: TRBJ2-1; CDR3 DNA: TGTGCCAGCTCACCAATTCGCGACAATGAGCAGTTCTTC; CDR3 protein: CASSPIRDNEQFF
clone size: NA; V gene: TRBV2; D gene: TRBD1; J gene: TRBJ1-6; CDR3 DNA: TGTGCCAGCAAACGGGACAGAAATTCACCCCTCCACTTT; CDR3 protein: CASKRDRNSPLHF
clone size: NA; V gene: TRBV18; D gene: NA; J gene: TRBJ1-2; CDR3 DNA: TGTGCCAGCTCACCAATGGATCATCATGGCTACACCTTC; CDR3 protein: CASSPMDHHGYTF
clone size: once; V gene: TRBV4-2; D gene: NA; J gene: TRBJ2-5; CDR3 DNA: TGTGCCAGCAGCCAAGAAGGCGGACAAGAGACCCAGTACTTC; CDR3 protein: CASSQEGGQETQYF
clone size: NA; V gene: TRBV5-4; D gene: NA; J gene: TRBJ2-2; CDR3 DNA: TGTGCCAGCAGCCCAGGGGCCGCGGGAGCGGGCGGGGAGCTGTTTTTT; CDR3 protein: CASSPGAAGAGGELFF
clone size: NA; V gene: TRBV7-3; D gene: NA; J gene: TRBJ2-2; CDR3 DNA: TGTGCCAGCAGCTTCGGAGGGGACACCGGGGAGCTGTTTTTT; CDR3 protein: CASSFGGDTGELFF
clone size: NA; V gene: TRBV4-1; D gene: TRBD1; J gene: TRBJ1-2; CDR3 DNA: TGCGCCAGCAGCCATACGGACAGGGTGACCTATGGCTACACCTTC; CDR3 protein: CASSHTDRVTYGYTF
clone size: NA; V gene: TRBV27; D gene: NA; J gene: TRBJ1-2; CDR3 DNA: TGTGCCAGCAGTTTATCCGGGAACTATGGCTACACCTTC; CDR3 protein: CASSLSGNYGYTF
clone size: once; V gene: TRBV5-4; D gene: TRBD2; J gene: TRBJ2-7; CDR3 DNA: TGTGCCAGCAGCTTGGGGGGGACTAGCGTCACCTACGAGCAGTACTTC; CDR3 protein: CASSLGGTSVTYEQYF